This TCR beta chain was observed in a study of shared clonotypes between healthy human individuals. The DNA input per sorted-subset replicate PCR was roughly 180 ng, corresponding to some 33,000 T cell genomes. The table came from immunoSEQ multiplex PCR; TCRdb's copy has only in-frame clones and leaves some out. The table has roughly 1,000,000 clones, roughly 74% seen once. Trimming shortened V by 8 bases and J by 7 bases, and 18 bases separated the two germline ends. The germline CDR1 and CDR2 sequences are SGHRS and YFSETQ. The CDR3 runs to 13 residues. CD4+ cells underwent separation, giving CD45RA+ naive and CD45RA-negative memory subsets. Study observations and caveats: Non-shared clonotypes had lower generation probabilities than clonotypes shared by all four sorted-subset donors.

Concerning this clone: Antigen specificity is unknown.

The sequence derives from a man aged 18 to 30 in good health. Some clones in this sample may be carry-over from other donors' samples. This sequence joins TRBV5-1 and TRBJ2-5; possible D gene TRBD2, 6 bases. The sequenced sample was memory CD4+ T cells from PBMCs. Noted subset: CD45RA-negative fraction. The CDR3 loop is CASSGGSPGTQYF. The CDR3 DNA is TGCGCCAGTAGCGGCGGCAGCCCGGGGACCCAGTACTTC.